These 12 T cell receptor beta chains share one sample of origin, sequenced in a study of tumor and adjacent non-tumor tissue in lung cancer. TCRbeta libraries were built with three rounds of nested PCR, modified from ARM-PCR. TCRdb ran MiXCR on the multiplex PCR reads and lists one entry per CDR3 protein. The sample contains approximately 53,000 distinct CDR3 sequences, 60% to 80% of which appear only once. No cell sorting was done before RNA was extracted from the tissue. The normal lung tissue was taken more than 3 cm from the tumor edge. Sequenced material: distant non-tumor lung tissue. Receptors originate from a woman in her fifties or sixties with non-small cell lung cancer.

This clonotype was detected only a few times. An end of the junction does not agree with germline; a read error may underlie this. Here the CDR3 DNA reads TGTGCCAGCAGTTTGACAGAGCCGAATACGCAGTACTTT. This gives the protein CASSLTEPNTQYF. The chain employs TRBV6-2 or TRBV6-3 and TRBJ2-3; D is possibly TRBD1 (5 bases). From germline, CDR1 is MNHEY and CDR2 SVGEGT. The CDR3 totals 13 residues.

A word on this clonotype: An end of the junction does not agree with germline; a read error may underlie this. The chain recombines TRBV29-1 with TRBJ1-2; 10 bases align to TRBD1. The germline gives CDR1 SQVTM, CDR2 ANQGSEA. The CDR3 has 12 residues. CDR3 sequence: CSVVDRGCRMIF. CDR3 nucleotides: TGCAGCGTTGTGGACAGGGGGTGCAGAATGATCTTC.

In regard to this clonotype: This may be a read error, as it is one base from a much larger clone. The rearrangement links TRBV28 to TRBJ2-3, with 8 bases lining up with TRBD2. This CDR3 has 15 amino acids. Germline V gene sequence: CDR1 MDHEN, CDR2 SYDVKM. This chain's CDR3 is CTSSSFGTSWDTQYF. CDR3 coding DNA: TGTACCAGCAGTTCCTTCGGGACTAGTTGGGATACGCAGTATTTT.

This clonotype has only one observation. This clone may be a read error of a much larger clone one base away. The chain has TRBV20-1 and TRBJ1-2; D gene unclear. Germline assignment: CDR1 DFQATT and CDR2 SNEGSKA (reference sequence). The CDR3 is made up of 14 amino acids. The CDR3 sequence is CSAAPPGENYGYIF. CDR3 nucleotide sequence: TGCAGTGCCGCCCCCCCGGGAGAAAACTATGGCTACATCTTC.

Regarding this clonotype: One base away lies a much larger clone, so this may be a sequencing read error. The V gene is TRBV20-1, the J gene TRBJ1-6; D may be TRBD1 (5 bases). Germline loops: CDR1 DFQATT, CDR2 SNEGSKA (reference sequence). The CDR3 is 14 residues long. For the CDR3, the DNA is TGCAGTGCTCCTGGGACCGCTCCTAATTCAGCCCTCCACTTT. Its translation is CSAPGTAPNSALHF.

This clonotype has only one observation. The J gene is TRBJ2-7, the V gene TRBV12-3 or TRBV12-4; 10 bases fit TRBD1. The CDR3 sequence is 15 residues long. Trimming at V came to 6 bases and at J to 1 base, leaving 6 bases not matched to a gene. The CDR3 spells CASREGTGASYEQYF. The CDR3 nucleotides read TGTGCCAGCAGGGAGGGGACAGGGGCGTCCTACGAGCAGTACTTC.

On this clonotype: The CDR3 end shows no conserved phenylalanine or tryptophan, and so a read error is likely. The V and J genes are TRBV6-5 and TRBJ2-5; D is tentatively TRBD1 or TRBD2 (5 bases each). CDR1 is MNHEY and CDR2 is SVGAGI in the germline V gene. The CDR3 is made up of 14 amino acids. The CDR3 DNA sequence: TGTGCCAGCAATGCCCAGGGAGAGGAAGAGATCCAGTACTTA. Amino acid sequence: CASNAQGEEEIQYL.

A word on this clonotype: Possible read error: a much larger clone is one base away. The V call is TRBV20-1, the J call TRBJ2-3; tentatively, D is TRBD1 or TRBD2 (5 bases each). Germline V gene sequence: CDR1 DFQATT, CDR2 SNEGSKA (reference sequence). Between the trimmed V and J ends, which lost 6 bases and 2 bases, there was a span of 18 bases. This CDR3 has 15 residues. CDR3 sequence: CSADIARGFTDTQYF. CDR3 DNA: TGCAGTGCAGATATAGCGAGGGGATTCACAGATACGCAGTATTTT.

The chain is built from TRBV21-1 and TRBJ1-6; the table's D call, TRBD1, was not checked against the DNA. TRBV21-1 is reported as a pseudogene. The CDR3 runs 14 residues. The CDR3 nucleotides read TGTGCCAGCAGTAACCAGGGGGGTAATTCACCCCTCCACTTT. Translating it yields CASSNQGGNSPLHF.

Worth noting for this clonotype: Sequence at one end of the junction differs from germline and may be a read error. The CDR3 DNA follows: TGTGCCTCTCTTAGGAACGACTACGAGCATCACTTC. Amino acids: CASLRNDYEHHF. This chain uses TRBV28 with TRBJ2-7, with D possibly TRBD2 on 5 matching bases. CDR3 size: 12 residues. CDR1 is MDHEN, CDR2 SYDVKM, per germline.

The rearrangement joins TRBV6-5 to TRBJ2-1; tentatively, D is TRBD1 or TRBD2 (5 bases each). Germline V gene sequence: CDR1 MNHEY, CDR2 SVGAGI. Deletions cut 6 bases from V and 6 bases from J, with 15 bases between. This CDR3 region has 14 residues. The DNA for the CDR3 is TGTGCCAGCAGCCGGGACGGCATTATCAATGAGCAGTTCTTC. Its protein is CASSRDGIINEQFF.

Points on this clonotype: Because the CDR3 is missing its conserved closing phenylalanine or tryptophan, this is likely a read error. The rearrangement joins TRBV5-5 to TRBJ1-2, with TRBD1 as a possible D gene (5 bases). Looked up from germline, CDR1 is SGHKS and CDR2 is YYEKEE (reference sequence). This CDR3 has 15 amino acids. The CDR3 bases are TGCGCCAGCACCCTGGGCAGGGCGTCTAACTATGGCTACACCTTA. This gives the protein CASTLGRASNYGYTL.